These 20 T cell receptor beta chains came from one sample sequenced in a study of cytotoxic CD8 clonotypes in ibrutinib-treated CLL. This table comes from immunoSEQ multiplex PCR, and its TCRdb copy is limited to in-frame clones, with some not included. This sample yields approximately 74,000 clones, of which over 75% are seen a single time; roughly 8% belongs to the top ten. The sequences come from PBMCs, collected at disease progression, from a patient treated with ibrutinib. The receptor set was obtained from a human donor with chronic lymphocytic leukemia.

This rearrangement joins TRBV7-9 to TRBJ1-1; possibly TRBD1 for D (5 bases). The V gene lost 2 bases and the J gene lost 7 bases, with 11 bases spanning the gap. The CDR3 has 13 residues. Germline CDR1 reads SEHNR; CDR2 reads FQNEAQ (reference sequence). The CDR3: CASSLLGEGEAFF. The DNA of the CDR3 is TGTGCCAGCAGCTTACTAGGGGAGGGTGAAGCTTTCTTT.

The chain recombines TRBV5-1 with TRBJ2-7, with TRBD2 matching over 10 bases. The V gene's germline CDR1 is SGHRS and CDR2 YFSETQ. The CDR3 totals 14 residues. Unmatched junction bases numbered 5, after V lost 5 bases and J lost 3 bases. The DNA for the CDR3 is TGCGCCAGCAGAACCGGGACTAGCGTCTACGAGCAGTACTTC. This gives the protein CASRTGTSVYEQYF.

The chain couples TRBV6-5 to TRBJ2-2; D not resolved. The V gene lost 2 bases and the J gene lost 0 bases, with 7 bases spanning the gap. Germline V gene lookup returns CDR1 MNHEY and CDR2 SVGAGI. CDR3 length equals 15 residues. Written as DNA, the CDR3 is TGTGCCAGCAGTTACGAGGCGGCGAACACCGGGGAGCTGTTTTTT. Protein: CASSYEAANTGELFF.

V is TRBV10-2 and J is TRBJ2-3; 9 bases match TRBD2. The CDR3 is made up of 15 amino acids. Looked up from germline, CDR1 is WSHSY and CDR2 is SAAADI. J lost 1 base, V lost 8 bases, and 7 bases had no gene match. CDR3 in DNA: TGCGCCAGCGAGGCGGGGGGGCCGGGCACAGATACGCAGTATTTT. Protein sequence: CASEAGGPGTDTQYF.

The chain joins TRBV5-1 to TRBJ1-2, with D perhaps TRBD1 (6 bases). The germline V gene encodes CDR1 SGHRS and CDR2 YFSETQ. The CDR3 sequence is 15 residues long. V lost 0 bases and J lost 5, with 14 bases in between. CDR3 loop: CASSLEPGVGYGYTF. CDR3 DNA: TGCGCCAGCAGCTTGGAACCAGGGGTAGGGTATGGCTACACCTTC.

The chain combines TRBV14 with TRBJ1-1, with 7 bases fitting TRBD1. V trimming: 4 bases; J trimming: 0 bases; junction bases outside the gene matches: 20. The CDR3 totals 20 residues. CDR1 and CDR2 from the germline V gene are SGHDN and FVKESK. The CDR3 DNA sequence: TGTGCCAGCAGCCCCTTATATGCCGGGGGACAGCTACACATGAACACTGAAGCTTTCTTT. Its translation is CASSPLYAGGQLHMNTEAFF.

In nucleotides, the CDR3 is TGTGCCAGCAGTGCGGGCTACACTGAAGCTTTCTTT. This translates into CASSAGYTEAFF. The gene calls are TRBV6-1 and TRBJ1-1; D remains unclear. Germline CDR1 is MNHNS and CDR2 is SASEGT. V lost 4 bases and J lost 3, with 6 bases in between. There are 12 residues in the CDR3.

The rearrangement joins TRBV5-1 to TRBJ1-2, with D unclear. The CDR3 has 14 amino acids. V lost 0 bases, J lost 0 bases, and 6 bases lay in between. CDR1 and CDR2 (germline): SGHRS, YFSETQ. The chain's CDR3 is CASSLVSSNYGYTF. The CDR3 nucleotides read TGCGCCAGCAGCTTGGTGTCCTCTAACTATGGCTACACCTTC.

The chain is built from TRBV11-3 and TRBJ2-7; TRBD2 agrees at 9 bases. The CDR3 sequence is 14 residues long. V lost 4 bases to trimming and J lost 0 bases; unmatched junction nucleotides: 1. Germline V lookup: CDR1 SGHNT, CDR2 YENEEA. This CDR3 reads CASSWTSDSYEQYF. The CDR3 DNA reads TGTGCCAGCAGCTGGACTAGCGACTCCTACGAGCAGTACTTC.

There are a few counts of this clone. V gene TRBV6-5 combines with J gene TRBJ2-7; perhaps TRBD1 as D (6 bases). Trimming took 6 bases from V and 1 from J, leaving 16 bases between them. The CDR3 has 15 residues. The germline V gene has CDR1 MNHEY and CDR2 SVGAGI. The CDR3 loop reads CASSPLPGASYEQYF. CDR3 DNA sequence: TGTGCCAGCAGCCCCCTTCCAGGGGCGTCCTACGAGCAGTACTTC.

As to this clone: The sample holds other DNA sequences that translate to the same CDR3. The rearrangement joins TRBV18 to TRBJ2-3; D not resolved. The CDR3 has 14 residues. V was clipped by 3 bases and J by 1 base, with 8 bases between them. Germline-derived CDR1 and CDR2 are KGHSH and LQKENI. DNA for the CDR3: TGTGCCAGCTCACCCCCCGCGGGCACAGATACGCAGTATTTT. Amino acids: CASSPPAGTDTQYF.

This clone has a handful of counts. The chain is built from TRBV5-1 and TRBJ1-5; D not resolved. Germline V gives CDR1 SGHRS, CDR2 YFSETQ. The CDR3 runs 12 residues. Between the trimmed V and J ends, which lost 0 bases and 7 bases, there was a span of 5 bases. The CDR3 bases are TGCGCCAGCAGCTTGGATGGGCAGCCCCAGCATTTT. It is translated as CASSLDGQPQHF.

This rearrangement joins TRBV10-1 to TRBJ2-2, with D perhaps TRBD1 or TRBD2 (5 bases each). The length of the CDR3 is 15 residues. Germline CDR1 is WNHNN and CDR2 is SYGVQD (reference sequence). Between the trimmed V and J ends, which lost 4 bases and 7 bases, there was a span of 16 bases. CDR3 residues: CASSVLGESGGELFF. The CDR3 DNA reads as TGCGCCAGCAGTGTCTTGGGGGAATCGGGCGGGGAGCTGTTTTTT.

This CDR3 reads CASSHRVDGGVYEQFF. The CDR3 DNA is TGTGCCAGCTCTCACCGAGTGGACGGGGGGGTCTATGAGCAGTTCTTC. This rearrangement joins TRBV18 to TRBJ2-1; TRBD2 agrees at 8 bases. This CDR3 is 16 amino acids long. Trimming took 6 bases from V and 8 from J; bases not matched to a gene: 15. The germline gives CDR1 KGHSH, CDR2 LQKENI.

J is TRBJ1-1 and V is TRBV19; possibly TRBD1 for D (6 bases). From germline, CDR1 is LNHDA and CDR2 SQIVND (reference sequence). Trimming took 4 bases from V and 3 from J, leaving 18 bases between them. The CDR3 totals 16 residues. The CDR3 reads CASSTSAGAVDTEAFF. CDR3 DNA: TGTGCCAGTAGTACCTCCGCAGGGGCGGTTGACACTGAAGCTTTCTTT.

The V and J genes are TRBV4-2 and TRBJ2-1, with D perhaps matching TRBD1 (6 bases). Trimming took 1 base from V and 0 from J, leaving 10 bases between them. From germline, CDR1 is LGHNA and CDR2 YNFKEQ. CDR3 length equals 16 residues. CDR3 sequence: CASSQGGGSSYNEQFF. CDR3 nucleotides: TGTGCCAGCAGCCAAGGAGGGGGAAGCTCCTACAATGAGCAGTTCTTC.

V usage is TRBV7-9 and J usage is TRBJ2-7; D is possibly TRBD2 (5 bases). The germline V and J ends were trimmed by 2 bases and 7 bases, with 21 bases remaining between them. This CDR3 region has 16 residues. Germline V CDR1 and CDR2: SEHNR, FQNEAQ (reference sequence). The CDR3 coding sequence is TGTGCCAGCAGCTTATCAACCGGGCCCGGAGGTCGTGAGCAGTACTTC. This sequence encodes CASSLSTGPGGREQYF.

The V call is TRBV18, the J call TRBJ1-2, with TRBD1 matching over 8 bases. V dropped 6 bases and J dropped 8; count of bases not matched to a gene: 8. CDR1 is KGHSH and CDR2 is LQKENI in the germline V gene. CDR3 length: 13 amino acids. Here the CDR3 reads CASSTGQDRGYTF. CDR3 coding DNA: TGTGCCAGCTCGACGGGACAGGATAGAGGCTACACCTTC.

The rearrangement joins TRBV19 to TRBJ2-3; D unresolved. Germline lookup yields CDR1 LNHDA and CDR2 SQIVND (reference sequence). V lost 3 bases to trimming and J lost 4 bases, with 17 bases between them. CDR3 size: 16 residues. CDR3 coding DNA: TGTGCCAGTAGTATGAGGCGGAAGAGTAATGCAGATACGCAGTATTTT. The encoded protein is CASSMRRKSNADTQYF.

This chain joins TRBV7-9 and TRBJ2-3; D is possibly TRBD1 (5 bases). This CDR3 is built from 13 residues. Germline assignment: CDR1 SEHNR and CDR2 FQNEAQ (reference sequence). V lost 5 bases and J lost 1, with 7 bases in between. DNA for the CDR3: TGTGCCAGCAGCCAGACAGGCACAGATACGCAGTATTTT. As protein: CASSQTGTDTQYF.